The following is a T cell receptor gamma chain sequence with its context. A read error likely explains why the TCRdb protein, taken from a much larger clone, differs from this DNA's translation at residue 2; the protein shown is translated from the DNA. TCRdb called clones from the multiplex PCR reads again using CATT. The repertoire consists of roughly 27,000 gamma-chain clones, with about 2.9% occurring once and the leading ten covering 30% to 35%. These data are taken from a study of γδ T cells in repeated Plasmodium falciparum infection. Specimen: gamma-delta T cells from blood. This TCR was sampled from a pool of human donors (malaria-infected and uninfected, not separated).

The CDR3 nucleotides are TGTACCACCTGGGACAAACGTAGTGATTGGATCAAGACGTTT. It yields the protein CTTWDKRSDWIKTF. The chain employs TRGV5 and TRGJP2. The J gene, left out of TCRdb, was set here by checking the DNA against germline. The CDR3 loop spans 14 amino acids. Germline V CDR1 and CDR2: VINAFY, YDVSNSKD.